This TCR beta chain appears in the sequencing data of a study of blood T cell repertoires in COVID-19. Study in general: COVID-19 samples collected from the United States, Italy and Spain covered acute and convalescent phases. T cells, B-cell-depleted T cells, or PBMCs provided the cDNA or gDNA that served as material.

The CDR3 length is 19 residues. Trimming removed 5 bases from V and 4 bases from J; junction bases left unmatched: 21. Germline-derived CDR1 and CDR2 are SGHAT and FQNNGV. Everyone who took part was roughly 18 to 100 years old, and they came from about two dozen US areas. Original processing notes: Cell counts per sample came from amplifying reference gene primers. Profiling relied on immunoSEQ multiplex PCR, and the TCRdb table lists in-frame clones only, not all of them. Clone size and the V and J calls come from that table; the DNA yielded D and trimming. The table records 300,000 to 350,000 clones, about 88% of them present only once.

The TCR originated in a woman younger than 45 who had recovered from COVID-19. Sequencing was carried out using PBMCs or T cells enriched from blood (not recorded which). The V gene is TRBV11-2, the J gene TRBJ2-5; 8 bases agree with TRBD2. In nucleotides, the CDR3 is TGTGCCAGCAGCCGCGGGGGGCGGGGTGGCTATAGCATCGGAGAGACCCAGTACTTC. Its protein product is CASSRGGRGGYSIGETQYF.